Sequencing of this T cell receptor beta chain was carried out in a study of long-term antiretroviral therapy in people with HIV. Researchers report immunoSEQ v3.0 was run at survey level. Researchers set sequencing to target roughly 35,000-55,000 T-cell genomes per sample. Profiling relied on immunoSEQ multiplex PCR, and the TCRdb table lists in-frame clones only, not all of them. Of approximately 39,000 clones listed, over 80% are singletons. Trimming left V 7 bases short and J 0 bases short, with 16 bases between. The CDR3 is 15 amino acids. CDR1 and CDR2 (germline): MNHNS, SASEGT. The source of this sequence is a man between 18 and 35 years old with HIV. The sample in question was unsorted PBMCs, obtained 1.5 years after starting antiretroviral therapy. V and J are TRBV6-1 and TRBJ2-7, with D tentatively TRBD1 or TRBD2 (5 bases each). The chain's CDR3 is CASTLWDGSSYEQYF. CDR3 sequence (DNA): TGTGCCAGCACCCTATGGGACGGTAGCTCCTACGAGCAGTACTTC.